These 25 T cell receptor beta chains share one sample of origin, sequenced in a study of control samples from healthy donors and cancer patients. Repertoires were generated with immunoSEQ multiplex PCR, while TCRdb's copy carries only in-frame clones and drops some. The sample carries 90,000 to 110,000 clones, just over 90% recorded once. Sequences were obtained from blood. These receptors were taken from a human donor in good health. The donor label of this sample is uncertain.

CDR3 bases: TGCAGTGCTAGTGGGGGATATAGCAATCAGCCCCAGCATTTT. It yields the protein CSASGGYSNQPQHF. The gene calls are TRBV20-1 and TRBJ1-5, with a tentative D call TRBD1 (5 bases). The CDR3 sequence is 14 residues long. V lost 3 bases to trimming and J lost 0 bases, with 9 bases between them. Germline V gene sequence: CDR1 DFQATT, CDR2 SNEGSKA (reference sequence).

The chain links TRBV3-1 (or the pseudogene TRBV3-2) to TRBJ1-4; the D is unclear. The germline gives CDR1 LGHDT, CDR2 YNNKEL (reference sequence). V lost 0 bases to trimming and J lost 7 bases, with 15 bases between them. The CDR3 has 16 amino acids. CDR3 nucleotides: TGTGCCAGCAGCCAAGATCTAGGGATTAGGACTGAAAAACTGTTTTTT. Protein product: CASSQDLGIRTEKLFF.

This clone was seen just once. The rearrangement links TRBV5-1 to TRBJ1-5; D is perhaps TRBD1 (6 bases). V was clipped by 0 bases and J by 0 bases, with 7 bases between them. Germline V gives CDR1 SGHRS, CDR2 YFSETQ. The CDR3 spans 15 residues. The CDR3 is CASSLEGGSNQPQHF. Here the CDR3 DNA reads TGCGCCAGCAGCTTGGAAGGGGGTAGCAATCAGCCCCAGCATTTT.

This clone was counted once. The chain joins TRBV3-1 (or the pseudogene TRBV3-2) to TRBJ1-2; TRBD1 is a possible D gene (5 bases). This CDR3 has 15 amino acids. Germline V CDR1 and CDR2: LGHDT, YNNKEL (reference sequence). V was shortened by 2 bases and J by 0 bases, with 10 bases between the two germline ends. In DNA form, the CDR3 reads TGTGCCAGCAGCCAACAAGGACAATCTAACTATGGCTACACCTTC. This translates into CASSQQGQSNYGYTF.

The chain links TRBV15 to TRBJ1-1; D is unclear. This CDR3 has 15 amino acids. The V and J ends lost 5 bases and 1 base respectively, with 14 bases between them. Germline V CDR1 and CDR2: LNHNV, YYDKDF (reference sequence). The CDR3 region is CATSLRSLGNTEAFF. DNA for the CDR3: TGTGCCACCAGCCTCCGGTCGTTAGGGAACACTGAAGCTTTCTTT.

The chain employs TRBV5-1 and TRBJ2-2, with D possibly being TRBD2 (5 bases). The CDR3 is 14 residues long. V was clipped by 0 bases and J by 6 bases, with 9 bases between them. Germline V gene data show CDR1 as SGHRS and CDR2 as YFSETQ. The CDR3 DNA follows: TGCGCCAGCAGCTTGGGGGAGTCAGCCGGGGAGCTGTTTTTT. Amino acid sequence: CASSLGESAGELFF.

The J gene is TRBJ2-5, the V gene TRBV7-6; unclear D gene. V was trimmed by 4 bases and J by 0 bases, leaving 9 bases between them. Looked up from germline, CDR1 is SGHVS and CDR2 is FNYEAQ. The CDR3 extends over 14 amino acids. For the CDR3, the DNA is TGTGCCAGCAGCTCGGTCATTTACCAAGAGACCCAGTACTTC. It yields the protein CASSSVIYQETQYF.

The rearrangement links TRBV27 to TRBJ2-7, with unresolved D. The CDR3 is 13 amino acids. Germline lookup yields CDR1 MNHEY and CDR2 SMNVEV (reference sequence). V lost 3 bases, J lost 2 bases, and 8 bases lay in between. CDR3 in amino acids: CASSFSVTYEQYF. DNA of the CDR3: TGTGCCAGCAGTTTTTCAGTTACCTACGAGCAGTACTTC.

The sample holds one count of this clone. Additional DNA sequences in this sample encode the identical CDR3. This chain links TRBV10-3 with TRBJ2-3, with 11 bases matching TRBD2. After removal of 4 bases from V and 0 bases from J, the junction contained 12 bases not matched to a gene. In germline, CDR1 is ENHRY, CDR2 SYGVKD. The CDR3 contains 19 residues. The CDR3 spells CAISGARLAGGGSTDTQYF. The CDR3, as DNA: TGTGCCATCAGTGGAGCTCGTCTAGCGGGGGGCGGAAGCACAGATACGCAGTATTTT.

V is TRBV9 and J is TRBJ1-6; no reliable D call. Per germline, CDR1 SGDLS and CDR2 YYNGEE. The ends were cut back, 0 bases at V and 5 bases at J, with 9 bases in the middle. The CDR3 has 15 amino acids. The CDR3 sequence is CASSVGVDNNSPLHF. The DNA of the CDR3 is TGTGCCAGCAGCGTAGGTGTAGACAATAATTCACCCCTCCACTTT.

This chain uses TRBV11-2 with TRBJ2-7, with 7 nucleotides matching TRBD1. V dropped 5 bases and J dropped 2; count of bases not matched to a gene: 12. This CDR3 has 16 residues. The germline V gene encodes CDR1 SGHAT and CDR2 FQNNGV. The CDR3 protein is CASSPPGVQGAYEQYF. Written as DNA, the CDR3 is TGTGCCAGCAGCCCCCCCGGTGTTCAGGGGGCCTACGAGCAGTACTTC. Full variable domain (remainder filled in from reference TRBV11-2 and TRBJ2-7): EAGVAQSPRYKIIEKRQSVAFWCNPISGHATLYWYQQILGQGPKLLIQFQNNGVVDDSQLPKDRFSAERLKGVDSTLKIQPAKLEDSAVYLCASSPPGVQGAYEQYFGPGTRLTVT.

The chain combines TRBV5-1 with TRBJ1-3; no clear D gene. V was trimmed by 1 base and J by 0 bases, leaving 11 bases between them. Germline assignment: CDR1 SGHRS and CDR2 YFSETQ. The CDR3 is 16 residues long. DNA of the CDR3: TGCGCCAGCAGCTTGCTCAGCTATGCCTCTGGAAACACCATATATTTT. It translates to CASSLLSYASGNTIYF.

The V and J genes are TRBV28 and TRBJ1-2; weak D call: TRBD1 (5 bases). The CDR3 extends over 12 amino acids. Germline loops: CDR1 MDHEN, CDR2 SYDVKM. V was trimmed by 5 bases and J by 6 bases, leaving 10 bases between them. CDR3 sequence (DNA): TGTGCCAGCAGTGTCACAGGCAATGGCTACACCTTC. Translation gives CASSVTGNGYTF.

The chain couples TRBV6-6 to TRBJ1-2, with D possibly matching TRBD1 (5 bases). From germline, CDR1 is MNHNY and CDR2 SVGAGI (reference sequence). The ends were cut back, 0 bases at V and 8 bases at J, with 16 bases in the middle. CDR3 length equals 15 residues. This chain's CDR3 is CASSYSRGGEGGYTF. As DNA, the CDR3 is TGTGCCAGCAGTTACTCTCGGGGGGGTGAGGGAGGCTACACCTTC.

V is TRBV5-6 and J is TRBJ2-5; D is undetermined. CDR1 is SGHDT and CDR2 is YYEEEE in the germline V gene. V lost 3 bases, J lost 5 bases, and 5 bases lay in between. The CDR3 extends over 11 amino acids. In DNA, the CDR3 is TGTGCCAGCAGCTCCGATGAGACCCAGTACTTC. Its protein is CASSSDETQYF.

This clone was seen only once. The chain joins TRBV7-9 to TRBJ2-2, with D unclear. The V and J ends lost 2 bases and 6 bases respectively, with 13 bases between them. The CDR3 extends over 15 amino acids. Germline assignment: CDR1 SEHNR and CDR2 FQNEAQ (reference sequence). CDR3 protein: CASSLLSDRSGELFF. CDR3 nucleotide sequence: TGTGCCAGCAGCTTATTGTCAGATAGGTCCGGGGAGCTGTTTTTT.

The CDR3 DNA follows: TGTGCCAGCAGTTTAAAGGGGTCCAAAACACGAGACACCATATATTTT. Its translation is CASSLKGSKTRDTIYF. The V call is TRBV6-5, the J call TRBJ1-3; D is perhaps TRBD1 (5 bases). The CDR3 spans 16 residues. Looked up from germline, CDR1 is MNHEY and CDR2 is SVGAGI. The ends were cut back, 4 bases at V and 8 bases at J, with 21 bases in the middle.

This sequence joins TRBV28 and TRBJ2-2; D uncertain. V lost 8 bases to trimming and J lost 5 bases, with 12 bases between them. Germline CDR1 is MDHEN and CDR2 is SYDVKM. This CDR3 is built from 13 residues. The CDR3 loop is CASGESGTGELFF. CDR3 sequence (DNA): TGTGCCAGCGGGGAATCGGGTACCGGGGAGCTGTTTTTT.

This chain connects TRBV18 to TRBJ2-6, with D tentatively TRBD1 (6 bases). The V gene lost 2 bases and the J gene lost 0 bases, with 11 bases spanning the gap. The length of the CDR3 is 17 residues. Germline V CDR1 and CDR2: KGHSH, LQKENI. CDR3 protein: CASSPNRVGSGANVLTF. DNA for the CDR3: TGTGCCAGCTCACCAAACAGGGTGGGCTCTGGGGCCAACGTCCTGACTTTC.

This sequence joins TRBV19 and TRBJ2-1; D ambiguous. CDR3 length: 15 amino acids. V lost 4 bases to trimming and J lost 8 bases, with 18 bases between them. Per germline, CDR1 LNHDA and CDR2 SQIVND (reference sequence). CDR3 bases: TGTGCCAGTAGTAAAGGCCCCCTAGGAGCTTATGAGCAGTTCTTC. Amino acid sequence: CASSKGPLGAYEQFF.

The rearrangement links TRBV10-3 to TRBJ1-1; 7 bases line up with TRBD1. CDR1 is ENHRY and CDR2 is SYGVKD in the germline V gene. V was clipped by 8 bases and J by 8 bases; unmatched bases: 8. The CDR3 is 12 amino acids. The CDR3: CAIGRQGSEAFF. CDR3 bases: TGTGCCATCGGGCGACAGGGATCGGAAGCTTTCTTT.

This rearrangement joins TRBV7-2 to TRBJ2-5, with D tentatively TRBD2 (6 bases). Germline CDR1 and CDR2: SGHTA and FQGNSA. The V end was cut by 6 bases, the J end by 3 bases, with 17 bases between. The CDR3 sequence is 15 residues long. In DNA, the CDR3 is TGTGCCAGCAGTTTGGGGCGGAGGGATAAAGAGACCCAGTACTTC. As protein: CASSLGRRDKETQYF.

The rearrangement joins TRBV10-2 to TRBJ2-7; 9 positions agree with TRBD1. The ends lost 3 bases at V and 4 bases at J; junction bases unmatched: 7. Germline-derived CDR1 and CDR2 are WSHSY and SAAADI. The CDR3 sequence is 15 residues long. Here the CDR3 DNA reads TGCGCCAGCAGTGATATATTAGACAGGGGGTACGAGCAGTACTTC. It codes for CASSDILDRGYEQYF.

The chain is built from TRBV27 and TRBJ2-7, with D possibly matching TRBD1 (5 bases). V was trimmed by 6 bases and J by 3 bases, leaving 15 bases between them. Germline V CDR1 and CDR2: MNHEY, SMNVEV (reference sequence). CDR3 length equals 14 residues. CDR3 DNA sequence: TGTGCCAGCAGCTTCTCCTCCGACAGCTACGAGCAGTACTTC. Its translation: CASSFSSDSYEQYF.

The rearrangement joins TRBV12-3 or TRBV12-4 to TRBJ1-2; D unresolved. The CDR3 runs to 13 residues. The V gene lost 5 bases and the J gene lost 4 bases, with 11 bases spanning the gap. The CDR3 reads CASSTGPSYGYTF. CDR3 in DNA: TGTGCCAGCAGTACCGGACCGAGCTATGGCTACACCTTC.